These T cell receptor beta chains were read from a single sample in a study of prognosis after radiotherapy for stage I lung cancer. TCRdb re-derived calls from the multiplex PCR reads in MiXCR, one entry per CDR3 protein. The sample lists 51,000 or so distinct CDR3 sequences; under 45% were seen once. Material: PBMCs, obtained before or after stereotactic body radiation therapy (not recorded which). The source of these receptors is a donor aged 50 or older with non-small cell lung cancer. Each CDR3 is given with its conserved first and last residue. D genes are given only for firm matches. Clone size is stated in some rows and not others, as once, few, many or a class when expanded.

j_gene | d_gene | v_gene | abundance | CDR3nt | CDR3aa
TRBJ2-7 | TRBD2 | TRBV29-1 | many | TGCAGCGTAGCGGGAGGACCGTACGAGCAGTACTTC | CSVAGGPYEQYF
TRBJ2-7 | . | TRBV7-2 | many | TGTGCCAGCAGCTTAGAATCAGGGGCCACCTACGAGCAGTACTTC | CASSLESGATYEQYF
TRBJ2-2 | . | TRBV6-9 | few | TGTGCCAGCAGTTCCTGGGTGAAAGGGGGAGTGAACACAGGGGAGCTGTTTTTT | CASSSWVKGGVNTGELFF
TRBJ1-6 | . | TRBV12-3/TRBV12-4 | many | TGTGCCAGCAGTTTCATTTCAGGGGAATATAATTCACCCCTCCACTTT | CASSFISGEYNSPLHF
TRBJ2-3 | TRBD2 | TRBV11-2 | many | TGTGCCAGCAGCTTAGGGCGACTAGCGGGTGCGCGAGATACGCAGTATTTT | CASSLGRLAGARDTQYF
TRBJ1-4 | . | TRBV28 | many | TGTGCCACCGGACAGCTTGATGAAAAACTGTTTTTT | CATGQLDEKLFF
TRBJ2-2 | TRBD2 | TRBV6-2/TRBV6-3 | once | TGTGCCAGCAGTATAGCGGGGACCCGTTCGGAGCTGTTTTTT | CASSIAGTRSELFF
TRBJ2-7 | . | TRBV5-1 | . | TGCGCCAGCAGAACGACTGGAATCTCCTACGAGCCGTACTTC | CASRTTGISYEPYF
TRBJ2-7 | . | TRBV6-7 | many | TGTGCCAGTTACGAGCAGTACTTC | CASYEQYF
TRBJ1-3 | . | TRBV6-1 | many | TGTGCCACCGATAACTCCGCGGGCACCATATATTTT | CATDNSAGTIYF
TRBJ1-2 | . | TRBV28 | many | TGTGCCAGTTCTGAGGGGACGGTTAACTATGGCTACACCTTC | CASSEGTVNYGYTF
TRBJ2-7 | TRBD2 | TRBV12-3/TRBV12-4 | . | TGTGCCAGAAGTTTAGGAGGCACTAGCGGGAGGAACGAGCGGTACTTC | CARSLGGTSGRNERYF
TRBJ2-1 | TRBD2 | TRBV7-8 | many | TGTGCCAGCAGCTTAGAGTGGACCCCCGGGGGGTACAATGAGCAGTTCTTC | CASSLEWTPGGYNEQFF
TRBJ2-7 | . | TRBV7-9 | many | TGTGCCAGCAGCTCGCGGGTCACAGGCACCTACGAGCAGTACTTC | CASSSRVTGTYEQYF
TRBJ2-3 | . | TRBV7-3 | few | TGTGCCAGCAGTCCATTCCTAGGCGATACGCAGTATTTT | CASSPFLGDTQYF
TRBJ2-1 | . | TRBV7-2 | . | TGTGCCAGCAGCCGAACGGGGGCTTTTAGCTGGGGGTACAATGAGCAGTTCTTC | CASSRTGAFSWGYNEQFF
TRBJ2-3 | . | TRBV4-2 | many | TGTGCCAGCAGCTATCGGTCAGATACGCAGTATTTT | CASSYRSDTQYF
TRBJ1-2 | . | TRBV9 | many | TGTGCCAGCAGCGTAGGGGTTTCCTATGGCTACACCTTC | CASSVGVSYGYTF
TRBJ2-2 | . | TRBV6-5 | many | TGTGCCAGCAGTTATTCGGGGGCGAGCACCGGGGAGCTGTTTTTT | CASSYSGASTGELFF